These 23 T cell receptor beta chains came from one sample sequenced in a study of OX40 agonist ivuxolimab in advanced cancers. Measured with immunoSEQ multiplex PCR; TCRdb has only the in-frame clones, and not every one. Among more than 60,000 clones, roughly nine tenths were seen once, and the ten largest hold about 1%. Sequencing used CD4+ or CD8+ T cells sorted from blood, obtained in a trial of the OX40 agonist ivuxolimab. Source of these receptors: an adult with an advanced solid tumor such as melanoma, head and neck, liver or kidney cancer.

The chain is built from TRBV5-6 and TRBJ1-2, with D perhaps matching TRBD1 (6 bases). V was pared by 4 bases and J by 3 bases, with 10 bases between. The germline V gene has CDR1 SGHDT and CDR2 YYEEEE. The CDR3 has 13 residues. For the CDR3, the DNA is TGTGCCAGCAGCATAAACAGGGACTATGGCTACACCTTC. This encodes CASSINRDYGYTF.

Only one count was recorded for this clone. The chain joins TRBV6-1 to TRBJ2-3, with unresolved D. Trimming stripped 1 base from V and 5 bases from J, with 4 bases between. Germline V gene sequence: CDR1 MNHNS, CDR2 SASEGT. The length of the CDR3 is 12 residues. CDR3 in DNA: TGTGCCAGCAGTGAAGGAATAGATACGCAGTATTTT. Its translation is CASSEGIDTQYF.

The chain couples TRBV10-3 to TRBJ1-2, with a weak D call TRBD1 (5 bases). V was cut by 0 bases and J by 4 bases, with 9 bases left in between. The CDR3 is 14 amino acids. Germline loops: CDR1 ENHRY, CDR2 SYGVKD. DNA for the CDR3: TGTGCCATCAGTGAGTCCGGGGGTGGCTATGGCTACACCTTC. Translation: CAISESGGGYGYTF.

The chain is built from TRBV19 and TRBJ1-5; weak D call: TRBD1 (5 bases). Per the germline V gene, CDR1 is LNHDA and CDR2 is SQIVND (reference sequence). V was clipped by 6 bases and J by 6 bases, with 15 bases between them. The CDR3 covers 14 residues. CDR3 amino acids: CASSSLVGVQPQHF. The CDR3 nucleotides read TGTGCCAGTAGCAGTTTAGTGGGGGTTCAGCCCCAGCATTTT.

This sequence joins TRBV6-1 and TRBJ1-1; no clear D. The germline CDR1 and CDR2 sequences are MNHNS and SASEGT. Trimming shortened V by 5 bases and J by 3 bases, and 16 bases separated the two germline ends. The CDR3 spans 15 residues. The CDR3 sequence: CASSLTWAGDTEAFF. The CDR3 DNA is TGTGCCAGCAGTCTTACGTGGGCTGGGGACACTGAAGCTTTCTTT.

V and J are TRBV5-3 and TRBJ1-4, with D possibly matching TRBD1 (5 bases). TRBV5-3 is recorded as an ORF, its role being uncertain. This CDR3 has 15 residues. Trimming stripped 4 bases from V and 8 bases from J, with 18 bases between. As DNA, the CDR3 is TGTGCCAGAAGCCCGTCGGCAGGGAGGGAAGAAAAACTGTTTTTT. Translating it yields CARSPSAGREEKLFF.

V usage is TRBV5-1 and J usage is TRBJ1-4; D gene unclear. The ends were cut back, 0 bases at V and 0 bases at J, with 9 bases in the middle. The V gene's germline CDR1 is SGHRS and CDR2 YFSETQ. CDR3 size: 16 residues. CDR3 coding DNA: TGCGCCAGCAGCTTGGGGGGAACCTCAACTAATGAAAAACTGTTTTTT. Its protein is CASSLGGTSTNEKLFF. Full variable domain (rest looked up from reference TRBV5-1 and TRBJ1-4): KAGVTQTPRYLIKTRGQQVTLSCSPISGHRSVSWYQQTPGQGLQFLFEYFSETQRNKGNFPGRFSGRQFSNSRSEMNVSTLELGDSALYLCASSLGGTSTNEKLFFGSGTQLSVL.

The chain employs TRBV25-1 and TRBJ1-6; D is uncertain. The germline V gene has CDR1 MGHDK and CDR2 SYGVNS. V lost 1 base to trimming and J lost 3 bases, with 13 bases between them. The CDR3 is 17 amino acids. CDR3 region: CASSESGILGYNSPLHF. DNA for the CDR3: TGTGCCAGCAGTGAATCAGGCATCTTAGGCTATAATTCACCCCTCCACTTT.

The J gene is TRBJ1-2, the V gene TRBV6-5; TRBD1 aligns across 7 bases. The CDR3 totals 15 residues. Trimming cost V 5 bases and J 8 bases; bases outside gene matches: 14. Germline CDR1 MNHEY, CDR2 SVGAGI. The CDR3 nucleotides are TGTGCCAGCAGTCCGCCCGCTTCCGACAGGGAAGGCTACACCTTC. Amino acid sequence: CASSPPASDREGYTF.

This chain connects TRBV10-3 to TRBJ2-1; 7 positions agree with TRBD2. V lost 5 bases, J lost 6 bases, and 25 bases stayed unmatched. Germline CDR1 is ENHRY and CDR2 is SYGVKD. The CDR3 has 20 amino acids. The CDR3 is CAISPLMEGTRLAASNEQFF. Written as DNA, the CDR3 is TGTGCCATCAGTCCATTGATGGAGGGAACTAGACTAGCCGCCTCCAATGAGCAGTTCTTC.

The chain combines TRBV5-1 with TRBJ2-2; the D is unclear. Germline values: CDR1 SGHRS, CDR2 YFSETQ. Trimming pared 4 bases from V and 4 bases from J, leaving 23 bases between. CDR3 size: 18 residues. The CDR3, as DNA: TGCGCCAGCAGCCCGTTATCCATGACGGAGTTGGCCACCGGGGAGCTGTTTTTT. Its translation: CASSPLSMTELATGELFF.

The chain couples TRBV27 to TRBJ2-7; possibly TRBD2 for D (6 bases). Germline V CDR1 and CDR2: MNHEY, SMNVEV (reference sequence). V lost 5 bases and J lost 4, with 21 bases in between. CDR3 length: 16 residues. CDR3 in DNA: TGTGCCAGCAGTATCACGCGACAGTACGGGGGTTACGAGCAGTACTTC. As protein: CASSITRQYGGYEQYF.

V is TRBV27 and J is TRBJ1-5, with 7 bases lining up with TRBD1. Germline V CDR1 and CDR2: MNHEY, SMNVEV (reference sequence). This CDR3 contains 14 residues. V dropped 4 bases and J dropped 2; count of bases not matched to a gene: 2. CDR3 sequence: CASSYRGGNQPQHF. DNA of the CDR3: TGTGCCAGCAGTTACAGGGGTGGCAATCAGCCCCAGCATTTT.

This clone has just a few counts. The V and J genes are TRBV18 and TRBJ2-5, with TRBD2 matching 13 bases. Trimming at V came to 6 bases and at J to 4 bases, leaving 5 bases not matched to a gene. Germline assignment: CDR1 KGHSH and CDR2 LQKENI. The length of the CDR3 is 15 residues. As DNA, the CDR3 is TGTGCCAGCTCGCGGACTAGCGGGAGTGGAGAGACCCAGTACTTC. Its protein product is CASSRTSGSGETQYF. The variable domain in full, completed from reference TRBV18 and TRBJ2-5, reads NAGVMQNPRHLVRRRGQEARLRCSPMKGHSHVYWYRQLPEEGLKFMVYLQKENIIDESGMPKERFSAEFPKEGPSILRIQQVVRGDSAAYFCASSRTSGSGETQYFGPGTRLLVL.

This clone was seen just once. The chain combines TRBV7-8 with TRBJ2-2, with a tentative D call TRBD1 (5 bases). V lost 1 base and J 2 bases, leaving 11 bases between the germline ends. This CDR3 is 16 amino acids long. In germline, CDR1 is SGHVS, CDR2 FQNEAQ. The CDR3 sequence is CASSLGDRFNTGELFF. The CDR3 DNA is TGTGCCAGCAGCTTAGGAGACAGATTTAACACCGGGGAGCTGTTTTTT.

The V call is TRBV4-3, the J call TRBJ1-1; D unresolved. Germline V CDR1 and CDR2: LGHNA, YSLEER. The CDR3 contains 17 residues. V lost 4 bases, J lost 7 bases, and 25 bases lay in between. The CDR3 bases are TGCGCCAGCAGCCTCCTACCCAGCGTTGGTACAGCCTATGAAGCTTTCTTT. It yields the protein CASSLLPSVGTAYEAFF.

This clone was recorded a few times. The genes are TRBV18 and TRBJ1-6; D might be TRBD1 (5 bases). Trimming shortened V by 4 bases and J by 9 bases, and 13 bases separated the two germline ends. Looked up from germline, CDR1 is KGHSH and CDR2 is LQKENI. The CDR3 runs 14 residues. CDR3 in amino acids: CASSQQGLGSPLHF. CDR3 nucleotide sequence: TGTGCCAGCTCACAGCAGGGATTAGGTTCACCCCTCCACTTT.

The V and J genes are TRBV5-1 and TRBJ2-5; no reliable D call. The CDR3 is 11 amino acids. The germline gives CDR1 SGHRS, CDR2 YFSETQ. The V end lost 3 bases, the J end lost 9 bases, and 9 bases lay between the germline ends. The CDR3 here is CASSSPDAQYF. The CDR3 region has the DNA TGCGCCAGCAGCTCGCCAGATGCCCAGTACTTC.

This rearrangement joins TRBV9 to TRBJ2-1; 8 nucleotides agree with TRBD2. The CDR3 contains 18 residues. With V trimmed by 4 bases and J by 1 base, 13 bases remained unmatched. Germline V CDR1 and CDR2: SGDLS, YYNGEE. The CDR3 loop reads CASSPTSGSGNSYNEQFF. The CDR3 region has the DNA TGTGCCAGCAGCCCAACCAGTGGTAGCGGGAATTCCTACAATGAGCAGTTCTTC.

V gene TRBV19 combines with J gene TRBJ1-5; 11 bases map to TRBD1. This CDR3 contains 16 residues. The J segment lost 3 bases and the V segment lost 3 bases, leaving 4 bases of the junction unmatched. The V gene's germline CDR1 is LNHDA and CDR2 SQIVND (reference sequence). Written as DNA, the CDR3 is TGTGCCAGTAGTATCCGGGACAGGGGGTACAATCAGCCCCAGCATTTT. It translates to CASSIRDRGYNQPQHF.

The CDR3 DNA is TGTGCCAGTACCTCAATAGGGACTCCCACAGATACGCAGTATTTT. Translation: CASTSIGTPTDTQYF. The chain has TRBV19 and TRBJ2-3; a possible D gene is TRBD2 (6 bases). Trimming removed 7 bases at V and 2 bases at J, with 16 bases between. The CDR3 spans 15 residues. Germline CDR1 is LNHDA and CDR2 is SQIVND (reference sequence). The full variable domain, rest sourced from reference TRBV19 and TRBJ2-3, is DGGITQSPKYLFRKEGQNVTLSCEQNLNHDAMYWYRQDPGQGLRLIYYSQIVNDFQKGDIAEGYSVSREKKESFPLTVTSAQKNPTAFYLCASTSIGTPTDTQYFGPGTRLTVL.

The chain combines TRBV10-1 with TRBJ2-1, with 10 bases matching TRBD2. Germline V gene lookup returns CDR1 WNHNN and CDR2 SYGVQD (reference sequence). CDR3 length: 15 amino acids. V lost 2 bases and J lost 2; bases outside the gene matches: 0. CDR3 nucleotides: TGCGCCAGCAGTGAGAGCGGGGGGGCCTACAATGAGCAGTTCTTC. It yields the protein CASSESGGAYNEQFF.

The gene calls are TRBV9 and TRBJ2-3; D remains ambiguous. Per the germline V gene, CDR1 is SGDLS and CDR2 is YYNGEE. This CDR3 has 15 residues. Deletions cut 7 bases from V and 1 base from J, with 16 bases between. The CDR3 is CASSKTGIRTDTQYF. CDR3 nucleotide sequence: TGTGCCAGCTCGAAAACGGGCATCCGCACAGATACGCAGTATTTT.